This passage covers 17 T cell receptor beta chains from one sample sequenced in a study of blood T cell repertoires in COVID-19 (dated by TCRdb to 2019 to 2021). The library came from the immunoSEQ multiplex PCR assay. This is the immuneACCESS table as TCRdb keeps it, with only in-frame sequences that have V and J called. A part of the clones is gone; compared with another copy, unresolved V genes explain less than half, and the rest is unexplained. The sample yields 150,000 to 200,000 clones; 80% to 90% were counted once. 8% to 10% of the sample is taken by the ten largest. Material: peripheral blood. The receptors were gathered from a man between 50 and 59 years old with active or convalescent COVID-19.

In this sample, this clone turned up a few times. The rearrangement joins TRBV12-3 or TRBV12-4 to TRBJ2-7; TRBD1 might be the D (6 bases). This CDR3 region has 13 residues. V was cut by 6 bases and J by 4 bases, with 13 bases left in between. The CDR3 region has the DNA TGTGCCAGCAGCCACGGGACAATTTACGAGCAGTACTTC. Amino acids: CASSHGTIYEQYF.

This chain connects TRBV19 to TRBJ1-3; the match to TRBD1 covers 10 bases. CDR1 is LNHDA and CDR2 is SQIVND in the germline V gene (reference sequence). The length of the CDR3 is 17 residues. V dropped 6 bases and J dropped 4; count of bases not matched to a gene: 12. CDR3 amino acids: CASRHIEGQGTGNTIYF. Written as DNA, the CDR3 is TGTGCCAGTAGGCATATAGAGGGACAGGGGACAGGAAACACCATATATTTT.

A word on this clone: Other DNA sequences of this sample code for an identical CDR3. The rearrangement joins TRBV28 to TRBJ1-2, with 7 bases matching TRBD1. This CDR3 spans 13 amino acids. With 6 bases clipped from V and 7 bases from J, the junction kept 8 bases outside the gene matches. The germline V gene encodes CDR1 MDHEN and CDR2 SYDVKM. The CDR3 spells CASSRDRVGGYTF. The CDR3 DNA is TGTGCCAGCAGCCGAGACAGGGTAGGTGGCTACACCTTC.

V usage is TRBV10-3 and J usage is TRBJ2-5, with D uncertain. The CDR3 is made up of 14 amino acids. Deletions cut 5 bases from V and 0 bases from J, with 10 bases between. Germline CDR1 ENHRY, CDR2 SYGVKD. Written as DNA, the CDR3 is TGTGCCATCAGTTCTTCGACTGACCAAGAGACCCAGTACTTC. The encoded protein is CAISSSTDQETQYF.

The rearrangement links TRBV4-2 to TRBJ1-4; 11 nucleotides align to TRBD1. After removal of 0 bases from V and 7 bases from J, the junction contained 4 bases not matched to a gene. Germline CDR1 reads LGHNA; CDR2 reads YNFKEQ. The CDR3 extends over 16 amino acids. The CDR3 loop reads CASSQEMGQGVEKLFF. CDR3 sequence (DNA): TGTGCCAGCAGCCAAGAAATGGGACAGGGGGTTGAAAAACTGTTTTTT.

The chain links TRBV6-6 to TRBJ1-5; D is uncertain. The germline V and J ends were trimmed by 2 bases and 3 bases, with 8 bases remaining between them. CDR3 length equals 14 residues. Per germline, CDR1 MNHNY and CDR2 SVGAGI (reference sequence). CDR3 sequence reads: CASSYGEINQPQHF. Written as DNA, the CDR3 is TGTGCCAGCAGTTACGGGGAGATCAATCAGCCCCAGCATTTT.

The gene calls are TRBV4-1 and TRBJ2-1, with 11 positions matching TRBD1. V shed 3 bases and J 4 bases; nucleotides not matched to a gene: 11. Germline V gene data show CDR1 as MGHRA and CDR2 as YSYEKL. The CDR3 sequence is 18 residues long. DNA for the CDR3: TGCGCCAGCAGCCACACGAAGCACGGGACAGGGGGTTACAATGAGCAGTTCTTC. Translating it yields CASSHTKHGTGGYNEQFF.

This clone was observed once. This chain joins TRBV27 and TRBJ2-7, with a tentative D call TRBD2 (6 bases). The ends were cut back, 7 bases at V and 0 bases at J, with 19 bases in the middle. Germline V gene lookup returns CDR1 MNHEY and CDR2 SMNVEV (reference sequence). The CDR3 spans 16 residues. In nucleotides, the CDR3 is TGTGCCAGCAAACACCCTAGCGCATGGGGCTCCTACGAGCAGTACTTC. This translates into CASKHPSAWGSYEQYF.

This clone came up once. This rearrangement joins TRBV25-1 to TRBJ1-1; 9 nucleotides agree with TRBD1. V shed 5 bases, J shed 4 bases, and the junction held 11 bases outside the gene matches. Germline V CDR1 and CDR2: MGHDK, SYGVNS. The length of the CDR3 is 16 residues. The CDR3 is CASSTPGTGSGTEAFF. The CDR3 DNA follows: TGTGCCAGCAGTACCCCCGGGACAGGGTCGGGCACTGAAGCTTTCTTT.

The chain employs TRBV10-3 and TRBJ1-6; a possible D gene is TRBD1 (5 bases). Trimming shortened V by 3 bases and J by 10 bases, and 16 bases separated the two germline ends. Germline assignment: CDR1 ENHRY and CDR2 SYGVKD. The length of the CDR3 is 15 residues. CDR3: CAISEGLQGSSPLHF. CDR3 bases: TGTGCCATCAGTGAAGGTCTGCAGGGAAGCTCACCCCTCCACTTT.

V is TRBV7-2 and J is TRBJ2-7; D remains unclear. Trimming took off 3 bases at V and 2 bases at J, with 5 bases between the two ends. CDR1 and CDR2 from the germline V gene are SGHTA and FQGNSA. The CDR3 has 12 amino acids. This CDR3 reads CASSFLTYEQYF. CDR3 coding DNA: TGTGCCAGCAGCTTCCTTACCTACGAGCAGTACTTC. The full variable domain, its missing parts supplied by reference TRBV7-2 and TRBJ2-7, is GAGVSQSPSNKVTEKGKDVELRCDPISGHTALYWYRQSLGQGLEFLIYFQGNSAPDKSGLPSDRFSAERTGGSVSTLTIQRTQQEDSAVYLCASSFLTYEQYFGPGTRLTVT.

This clone showed up just a few times. The chain links TRBV19 to TRBJ2-7; 8 nucleotides align to TRBD2. Germline trimming cut 3 bases from V and 2 bases from J; bases unmatched to any gene: 9. The CDR3 sequence is 16 residues long. Per the germline V gene, CDR1 is LNHDA and CDR2 is SQIVND (reference sequence). This CDR3 reads CASSIHTTSVPYEQYF. The CDR3 region has the DNA TGTGCCAGTAGTATCCACACGACTAGCGTCCCCTACGAGCAGTACTTC.

The rearrangement joins TRBV7-2 to TRBJ2-7; D unclear. This CDR3 contains 13 residues. Trimming stripped 3 bases from V and 5 bases from J, with 11 bases between. In germline, CDR1 is SGHTA, CDR2 FQGNSA. The CDR3 sequence is CASSFSLVHEQYF. CDR3 bases: TGTGCCAGCAGCTTTAGTCTGGTTCACGAGCAGTACTTC.

The gene calls are TRBV27 and TRBJ2-2, with TRBD2 matching 12 bases. Trimming cost V 5 bases and J 4 bases; bases outside gene matches: 5. CDR1 is MNHEY and CDR2 is SMNVEV in the germline V gene (reference sequence). The CDR3 is made up of 16 amino acids. The CDR3 coding sequence is TGTGCCAGCAGTCGCCTAGCGGGGGGGAGCACCGGGGAGCTGTTTTTT. Amino acids: CASSRLAGGSTGELFF.

This clone was detected only once. The genes are TRBV7-9 and TRBJ2-1; 11 nucleotides align to TRBD2. CDR1 SEHNR and CDR2 FQNEAQ come from the germline V gene (reference sequence). This CDR3 comprises 18 residues. The V gene end was trimmed by 2 bases and the J gene end by 7 bases; junction bases not matched to a gene: 13. The CDR3 nucleotides are TGTGCCAGCAGCTTAAGTACTAGCGGGAGTAACAAACGGAATGAGCAGTTCTTC. Protein product: CASSLSTSGSNKRNEQFF. Full variable domain (outside the CDR3, taken from reference TRBV7-9 and TRBJ2-1): DTGVSQNPRHKITKRGQNVTFRCDPISEHNRLYWYRQTLGQGPEFLTYFQNEAQLEKSRLLSDRFSAERPKGSFSTLEIQRTEQGDSAMYLCASSLSTSGSNKRNEQFFGPGTRLTVL.

This chain joins TRBV11-2 and TRBJ2-2; TRBD1 agrees at 7 bases. Germline V gene data show CDR1 as SGHAT and CDR2 as FQNNGV. Unmatched junction bases numbered 14, after V lost 1 base and J lost 9 bases. The CDR3 contains 17 residues. This CDR3 reads CASSLAGGRGTDRELFF. The CDR3 nucleotides read TGTGCCAGCAGCTTAGCAGGCGGCAGGGGGACCGATCGGGAGCTGTTTTTT. Together with reference TRBV11-2 and TRBJ2-2, the CDR3 gives the full variable domain: EAGVAQSPRYKIIEKRQSVAFWCNPISGHATLYWYQQILGQGPKLLIQFQNNGVVDDSQLPKDRFSAERLKGVDSTLKIQPAKLEDSAVYLCASSLAGGRGTDRELFFGEGSRLTVL.

The chain uses TRBV7-2 and TRBJ1-2, with D maybe TRBD1 (5 bases). Trimming removed 0 bases from V and 8 bases from J, with 13 bases in between. The CDR3 contains 14 residues. The germline V gene encodes CDR1 SGHTA and CDR2 FQGNSA. CDR3 bases: TGTGCCAGCAGCTTAGCCCAGGGTACCGTCGGCTACACCTTC. It specifies CASSLAQGTVGYTF.